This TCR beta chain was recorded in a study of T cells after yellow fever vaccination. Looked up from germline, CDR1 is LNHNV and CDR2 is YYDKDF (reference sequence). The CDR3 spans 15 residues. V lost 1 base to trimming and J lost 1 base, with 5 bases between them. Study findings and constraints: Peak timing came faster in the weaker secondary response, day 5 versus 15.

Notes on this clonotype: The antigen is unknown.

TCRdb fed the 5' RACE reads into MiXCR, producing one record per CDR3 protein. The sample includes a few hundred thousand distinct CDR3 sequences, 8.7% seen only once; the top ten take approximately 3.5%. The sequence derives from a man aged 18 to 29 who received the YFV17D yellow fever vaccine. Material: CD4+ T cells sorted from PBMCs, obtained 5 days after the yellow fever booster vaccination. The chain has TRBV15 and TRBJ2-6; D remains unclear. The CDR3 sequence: CATSRVDSGANVLTF. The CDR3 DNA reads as TGTGCCACCAGCAGAGTGGATTCTGGGGCCAACGTCCTGACTTTC.